Listed below are T cell receptor beta chains from one sample, sequenced in a study of chemoradiotherapy in HPV16-positive cancers. Assay: immunoSEQ multiplex PCR; the TCRdb copy retains only in-frame clones and omits some. The top ten hold less than 8.5% of the sample, which has 12,000 or so clones, 65% to 80% seen once. This sample was obtained from a patient who underwent chemoradiotherapy. The origin of the receptors is a human donor with HPV-associated anogenital cancer. The CDR3 runs from the conserved cysteine through the conserved F or W. A D gene is named only where the DNA matches it firmly. Size is omitted from some rows. Given values are once, few, many or a class for expanded clones.

TRBV15	NA	TRBD1	TRBJ2-1	CATSRANTAGQDNEQFF	TGTGCCACCAGCAGAGCCAATACCGCGGGACAGGACAATGAGCAGTTCTTC
TRBV18	once	NA	TRBJ2-7	CASSPDRSYEQYF	TGTGCCAGCTCACCAGACAGGTCCTACGAGCAGTACTTC
TRBV27	once	TRBD1	TRBJ2-7	CASSLRTGTGLHEQYF	TGTGCCAGCAGTTTACGCACCGGGACAGGGCTCCACGAGCAGTACTTC
TRBV19	NA	TRBD2	TRBJ2-1	CASSGTSGGSSYNEQFF	TGTGCCAGTTCAGGGACTAGCGGGGGCAGCTCCTACAATGAGCAGTTCTTC
TRBV28	NA	TRBD2	TRBJ2-1	CASRPQRGYYNEQFF	TGTGCCAGCAGGCCTCAGCGGGGATACTACAATGAGCAGTTCTTC
TRBV6-1	NA	NA	TRBJ2-3	CASSEAGTTDTQYF	TGTGCCAGCAGTGAAGCGGGGACAACAGATACGCAGTATTTT
TRBV11-1	NA	NA	TRBJ2-5	CASSTPGGGRETQYF	TGTGCCAGCAGCACCCCAGGGGGGGGTCGGGAGACCCAGTACTTC
TRBV7-2	NA	NA	TRBJ1-2	CASSLVAATNYGYTF	TGTGCCAGCAGCTTAGTTGCAGCGACTAACTATGGCTACACCTTC
TRBV7-3	once	NA	TRBJ1-1	CASSSDGGNTEAFF	TGTGCCAGCAGCTCGGACGGGGGGAACACTGAAGCTTTCTTT
TRBV28	once	TRBD2	TRBJ2-7	CASTQDIEIWNLAGSYEQYF	TGTGCCAGCACCCAAGACATCGAGATATGGAACCTAGCGGGAAGCTACGAGCAGTACTTC
TRBV6-1	NA	NA	TRBJ2-1	CASSDTGGSYNEQFF	TGTGCCAGCAGTGATACCGGAGGCTCCTACAATGAGCAGTTCTTC
TRBV2	NA	NA	TRBJ2-4	CASHAQNIQYF	TGTGCCAGTCACGCCCAAAACATTCAGTACTTC
TRBV6-1	few	NA	TRBJ2-3	CASSEAGGGADTQYF	TGTGCCAGCAGTGAAGCCGGTGGGGGGGCGGATACGCAGTATTTT
TRBV5-6	NA	NA	TRBJ2-2	CASSGGLLPGELFF	TGTGCCAGCAGCGGCGGCCTCCTGCCCGGGGAGCTGTTTTTT
TRBV28	NA	TRBD1	TRBJ1-5	CASSLWTGGARNQPQHF	TGTGCCAGCAGTCTCTGGACAGGGGGCGCCCGCAATCAGCCCCAGCATTTT
TRBV4-1	NA	NA	TRBJ2-1	CASSQEGGDNEQFF	TGCGCCAGCAGCCAGGAGGGGGGGGACAATGAGCAGTTCTTC
TRBV5-1	once	NA	TRBJ2-4	CASSSDSKNIQYF	TGCGCCAGCAGCTCGGACAGTAAAAACATTCAGTACTTC
TRBV7-2	NA	TRBD1	TRBJ2-2	CASSFRGQLNTGELFF	TGTGCCAGCAGCTTCCGGGGACAGCTAAACACCGGGGAGCTGTTTTTT
TRBV11-2	NA	NA	TRBJ2-5	CASSWGSGQETQYF	TGTGCCAGCAGCTGGGGTTCGGGCCAAGAGACCCAGTACTTC
TRBV6-1	NA	TRBD1	TRBJ2-1	CASSPQGGSYNEQFF	TGTGCCAGCAGTCCACAGGGGGGCTCCTACAATGAGCAGTTCTTC
TRBV4-1	few	NA	TRBJ1-5	CASSQDADQPQHF	TGCGCCAGCAGCCAAGATGCGGATCAGCCCCAGCATTTT
TRBV7-6	few	NA	TRBJ1-2	CASSSQGSGYTF	TGTGCCAGCAGCTCACAGGGAAGCGGCTACACCTTC
TRBV4-1	NA	TRBD1	TRBJ2-4	CASSQPGTAKNIQYF	TGCGCCAGCAGCCAACCCGGGACAGCAAAAAACATTCAGTACTTC
TRBV28	few	NA	TRBJ1-1	CASSRDMNTEAFF	TGTGCCAGCAGTCGGGACATGAACACTGAAGCTTTCTTT
TRBV28	NA	NA	TRBJ2-3	CASSLLSASATDTQYF	TGTGCCAGCAGTCTACTCTCGGCTAGTGCGACAGATACGCAGTATTTT
TRBV9	NA	NA	TRBJ2-5	CASSVGSVIEETQYF	TGTGCCAGCAGCGTAGGTAGCGTGATAGAAGAGACCCAGTACTTC
TRBV14	few	NA	TRBJ1-2	CASSQGPRGYTF	TGTGCCAGCAGCCAAGGTCCTCGAGGCTACACCTTC
TRBV25-1	NA	NA	TRBJ2-2	CASSELLSGELFF	TGTGCCAGCAGTGAACTATTGTCCGGGGAGCTGTTTTTT
TRBV4-3	NA	NA	TRBJ2-3	CASSQDFPDTQYF	TGCGCCAGCAGCCAGGATTTCCCAGATACGCAGTATTTT
TRBV11-2	once	NA	TRBJ2-7	CASSLLSGVGGGREQYF	TGTGCCAGCAGCTTATTGTCGGGGGTGGGGGGAGGAAGGGAGCAGTACTTC
TRBV27	NA	NA	TRBJ2-2	CASSFLNTGELFF	TGTGCCAGCAGTTTTTTAAACACCGGGGAGCTGTTTTTT
TRBV18	NA	NA	TRBJ1-1	CASSGPRVGTEAFF	TGTGCCAGCTCAGGCCCCAGGGTGGGCACTGAAGCTTTCTTT
TRBV30	NA	TRBD2	TRBJ2-7	CAWNQERDHSYEQYF	TGTGCCTGGAACCAGGAGCGGGACCACTCCTACGAGCAGTACTTC
TRBV30	NA	NA	TRBJ2-2	CAWSVGVDGELFF	TGTGCCTGGAGTGTGGGGGTGGACGGGGAGCTGTTTTTT
TRBV28	NA	NA	TRBJ2-1	CASSIDATRNEQFF	TGTGCCAGCAGTATAGACGCGACCAGGAATGAGCAGTTCTTC
TRBV28	NA	NA	TRBJ1-5	CASSSGGSNQPQHF	TGTGCCAGCAGTTCGGGAGGAAGCAATCAGCCCCAGCATTTT
TRBV16	once	NA	TRBJ1-2	CASSLSDSSNYGYTF	TGTGCCAGCAGCCTCTCCGACTCGAGTAACTATGGCTACACCTTC
TRBV30	NA	NA	TRBJ1-1	CAWSLTPPDGNTEAFF	TGTGCCTGGAGTCTCACCCCTCCTGACGGGAACACTGAAGCTTTCTTT
TRBV7-9	NA	TRBD1	TRBJ2-1	CASSLETGYNEQFF	TGTGCCAGCAGCTTAGAGACAGGGTACAATGAGCAGTTCTTC
TRBV28	NA	TRBD1	TRBJ1-3	CASSSPTPSGGDSGNTIYF	TGTGCCAGCAGTTCACCAACCCCCTCAGGGGGAGACTCTGGAAACACCATATATTTT
TRBV7-9	NA	TRBD1	TRBJ2-7	CASGQALEQYF	TGTGCCAGCGGACAGGCGCTCGAGCAGTACTTC
TRBV5-1	NA	TRBD2	TRBJ2-7	CASSLVAGGGYEQYF	TGCGCCAGCAGCTTGGTAGCGGGAGGAGGCTACGAGCAGTACTTC
TRBV7-2	NA	NA	TRBJ1-3	CASSLAAGNTIYF	TGTGCCAGCAGCTTAGCTGCTGGAAACACCATATATTTT
TRBV6-1	NA	NA	TRBJ1-4	CASSELQPNEKLFF	TGTGCCAGCAGTGAATTACAGCCTAATGAAAAACTGTTTTTT
TRBV18	NA	NA	TRBJ1-1	CASSPREPGGRGNTEAFF	TGTGCCAGCTCACCACGCGAACCAGGAGGACGTGGGAACACTGAAGCTTTCTTT
TRBV5-1	NA	TRBD1	TRBJ1-1	CASSLGDRDIWDTEAFF	TGCGCCAGCAGCTTGGGGGACAGGGACATCTGGGACACTGAAGCTTTCTTT
TRBV2	NA	NA	TRBJ2-1	CASSGYNEQFF	TGTGCCAGCAGCGGATACAATGAGCAGTTCTTC
TRBV19	NA	TRBD2	TRBJ2-2	CASSMGRSGRNTGELFF	TGTGCCAGTAGTATGGGGCGGAGCGGGAGAAACACCGGGGAGCTGTTTTTT
TRBV21-1	NA	NA	TRBJ2-3	CASIMTEPPDTQYF	TGTGCCAGCATCATGACAGAGCCCCCAGATACGCAGTATTTT
TRBV7-2	NA	TRBD1	TRBJ1-2	CASSSGQGSGINYGYTF	TGTGCCAGCAGCTCGGGACAGGGGTCCGGTATTAACTATGGCTACACCTTC
TRBV27	NA	TRBD1	TRBJ2-7	CASSFDRANEQYF	TGTGCCAGCAGTTTTGACAGGGCGAACGAGCAGTACTTC
TRBV4-1	NA	NA	TRBJ2-1	CASSQEGNSISYNEQFF	TGCGCCAGCAGCCAAGAAGGCAACTCGATCTCCTACAATGAGCAGTTCTTC
TRBV11-1	NA	TRBD1	TRBJ1-1	CASSLGAGGSPEAFF	TGTGCCAGCAGCTTAGGAGCAGGGGGTAGCCCTGAAGCTTTCTTT